The text below deals with one T cell receptor (beta chain). The antigen remains undetermined. The assay was immunoSEQ multiplex PCR, and TCRdb's table has in-frame clones only and misses some. The table includes tens of thousands of clones, roughly 91% detected once. This sample's time point: recipient sample about 28 days before transplant, after cytoreduction. This record belongs to a study of T cell clonotyping in hematopoietic cell transplantation. At the level of the study: Pretransplant recipient samples were taken after cytoreduction. Study-wide results and caveats: Higher Inverse Simpson Index values in graft donor and pretransplant recipient predicted broader posttransplant TCR diversity. CD4 and CD8 repertoire contributions could not be separated without sorting.

The CDR3 sequence is 13 residues long. Deletions cut 0 bases from V and 1 base from J, with 7 bases between. Germline loops: CDR1 GTSNPN, CDR2 SVGIG (reference sequence). The receptor's source is a middle-aged man with acute myeloid leukemia. Some clones in this sample may be carry-over from other donors' samples. The chain is built from TRBV30 and TRBJ2-7; D not resolved. The sequencing used peripheral blood mononuclear cells, collected before stem cell transplant. The CDR3 loop is CAWSVIRSYEQYF. DNA for the CDR3: TGTGCCTGGAGTGTAATCAGATCCTACGAGCAGTACTTC. Complete variable domain (other parts from reference TRBV30 and TRBJ2-7): SQTIHQWPATLVQPVGSPLSLECTVEGTSNPNLYWYRQAAGRGLQLLFYSVGIGQISSEVPQNLSASRPQDRQFILSSKKLLLSDSGFYLCAWSVIRSYEQYFGPGTRLTVT.